The rows below give T cell receptor beta chains drawn from one sample of a study of cytomegalovirus exposure and HLA in healthy donors. Here immunoSEQ multiplex PCR was the method, and the copy in TCRdb shows in-frame clones only, minus some. The data show about 170,000 clones, approximately 81% seen once. Sequencing was performed on PBMCs. The receptors originated from a woman in her forties or fifties in good health and CMV-seronegative. CDR3s include the opening cysteine and the closing phenylalanine or tryptophan. Each record gives: clone size, V gene, D gene, J gene, CDR3 DNA, CDR3 protein. A D gene is named only where the DNA matches it firmly. Part of the rows lack a size; the others show once, few, many or a class for expanded clones.

NA	TRBV6-1	TRBD2	TRBJ2-3	TGTGCCACCCTAGGTAGCGGGAGGGTATCAGATACGCAGTATTTT	CATLGSGRVSDTQYF
few	TRBV2	NA	TRBJ2-5	TGTGCCAGCAGTCCGGGGAGGCAAGAGACCCAGTACTTC	CASSPGRQETQYF
few	TRBV7-2	NA	TRBJ1-5	TGTGCCAGCAGCTTATCGAGTAGCAATCAGCCCCAGCATTTT	CASSLSSSNQPQHF
NA	TRBV29-1	NA	TRBJ1-3	TGCAGCGTTGGGTCGTTGACTACTGGAAACACCATATATTTT	CSVGSLTTGNTIYF
once	TRBV7-2	NA	TRBJ1-4	TGTGCCAGCAGCTATACAGGGCGGGATGAAAAACTGTTTTTT	CASSYTGRDEKLFF
NA	TRBV11-3	TRBD1	TRBJ1-5	TGTGCCAGCAGCTTGGGGACAGGGGTTTGGGATTATCAGCCCCAGCATTTT	CASSLGTGVWDYQPQHF
NA	TRBV28	TRBD2	TRBJ2-1	TGTGCCAGTCTCTCCCCTAGCGGGGGGGCCCACAATGAGCAGTTCTTC	CASLSPSGGAHNEQFF
once	TRBV28	NA	TRBJ1-6	TGTGCCAGCAGGCCAGGAGGGGCAAATAATTCACCCCTCCACTTT	CASRPGGANNSPLHF
NA	TRBV6-6	TRBD1	TRBJ1-1	TGTGCCAGCAGTTACGTAAGCACGGGACAGGGTGAAGCTTTCTTT	CASSYVSTGQGEAFF
NA	TRBV6-1	TRBD2	TRBJ2-7	TGTGCCAGCAGTGAAGCAGTACTAGCGGGCTACTACGAGCAGTACTTC	CASSEAVLAGYYEQYF
NA	TRBV7-8	TRBD1	TRBJ2-2	TGTGCCAGCAGCCAGGCCGGGACAGGGAGGTTCGGGGAGCTGTTTTTT	CASSQAGTGRFGELFF
NA	TRBV7-8	TRBD1	TRBJ2-5	TGTGCCAGCAGCCTTTCCGGGACAGGGTACCAAGAGACCCAGTACTTC	CASSLSGTGYQETQYF
NA	TRBV2	TRBD2	TRBJ2-3	TGTGCCAGCAGTGAAGGCGGGGGGGAGGCAGATACGCAGTATTTT	CASSEGGGEADTQYF
NA	TRBV7-6	NA	TRBJ2-7	TGTGCCAGCAGCTTAGCTGGGGGGAGCCCCTACGAGCAGTACTTC	CASSLAGGSPYEQYF
few	TRBV7-9	TRBD1	TRBJ1-2	TGTTCCAGCAGGCCAGGGGGCGGGGGCCCCCAGTATTCCGGCTACACCTTC	CSSRPGGGGPQYSGYTF
NA	TRBV11-1	NA	TRBJ2-1	TGTGCCAGCAGCTTAGCGTGGAGAGATGAGCAGTTCTTC	CASSLAWRDEQFF
few	TRBV5-4	TRBD2	TRBJ2-7	TGTGCCAGCAGCGGGGCTAGCGGGGACTACGAGCAGTACTTC	CASSGASGDYEQYF
NA	TRBV5-6	NA	TRBJ2-4	TGTGCCAGCAGCTTGGGACAGTCCAAAAACATTCAGTACTTC	CASSLGQSKNIQYF
NA	TRBV28	TRBD1	TRBJ1-2	TGTGCCAGTCGACAGGGGGCTTATGGCTACACCTTC	CASRQGAYGYTF
NA	TRBV21-1	NA	TRBJ1-6	TGTGCCAGCACCACCCTTATGAGGGGACATTCGAGCTCCTATAATTCACCCCTCCACTTT	CASTTLMRGHSSSYNSPLHF
NA	TRBV5-1	TRBD1	TRBJ1-1	TGCGCCAGCAATACGGACAGGGGGTGGAGCACTGAAGCTTTCTTT	CASNTDRGWSTEAFF
NA	TRBV28	TRBD2	TRBJ2-2	TGTGCCAGCAGTTCCCCGAGGACTAGCGGGAGGGAACCGAACACCGGGGAGCTGTTTTTT	CASSSPRTSGREPNTGELFF
NA	TRBV21-1	NA	TRBJ2-6	TGTGCCAGCAGCAAAGGGAACAGGGATGCTGGGGCCAACGTCCTGACTTTC	CASSKGNRDAGANVLTF
NA	TRBV5-1	TRBD2	TRBJ2-3	TGCGCCAGCAGCCCCACCTTAGCGGGGCGAGATACGCAGTATTTT	CASSPTLAGRDTQYF
NA	TRBV13	TRBD1	TRBJ1-6	TGTGCCAGCAGCCCGACAGGGAGCTCCTATAATTCACCCCTCCACTTT	CASSPTGSSYNSPLHF
once	TRBV14	TRBD2	TRBJ2-7	TGTGCCAGCAGCCAAGGCTGGGGAGGGGTCTACGAGCAGTACTTC	CASSQGWGGVYEQYF
NA	TRBV25-1	NA	TRBJ1-6	TGTGCCAGCAGTGCCAGAACGGGACATATTAATTCACCCCTCCACTTT	CASSARTGHINSPLHF
NA	TRBV19	TRBD1	TRBJ2-1	TGTGCCAGTAGTAGGGACAGGGTAAGGTCCTACAATGAGCAGTTCTTC	CASSRDRVRSYNEQFF
NA	TRBV4-1	NA	TRBJ1-2	TGCGCCAGCAGCCAAGATTTTACCGTCGTGAGTAACGGCTACACCTTC	CASSQDFTVVSNGYTF
NA	TRBV2	NA	TRBJ2-7	TGTGCCAGCAGGAGGGCCTCAGAGTTTTACGAGCAGTACTTC	CASRRASEFYEQYF
NA	TRBV7-3	TRBD1	TRBJ2-7	TGTGCCAGCAGCCGGACAGGGGTGGGGGAGCAGTACTTC	CASSRTGVGEQYF
NA	TRBV5-1	TRBD2	TRBJ2-7	TGCGCCAGCAGCTTAAGCGGGGGGGCATCCTACGAGCAGTACTTC	CASSLSGGASYEQYF
NA	TRBV4-3	NA	TRBJ1-2	TGCGCCAGCAGCCAAGATAGAGGGCCGAACTATGGCTACACCTTC	CASSQDRGPNYGYTF
NA	TRBV6-5	NA	TRBJ1-2	TGTGCCAGCACCGCTGGGGCAGTCTATGGCTACACCTTC	CASTAGAVYGYTF
few	TRBV11-3	NA	TRBJ2-3	TGTGCCAGCAGTGTCGTATCCACAGATACGCAGTATTTT	CASSVVSTDTQYF
NA	TRBV6-4	NA	TRBJ2-5	TGTGCCAGCAGTGACTCGGGGGGGCAGGTGCATGAGACCCAGTACTTC	CASSDSGGQVHETQYF
NA	TRBV7-9	TRBD2	TRBJ2-5	TGTGCCAGCAGCCCAGGACTAGCGGGAGGGCCGATAGTGGAGACCCAGTACTTC	CASSPGLAGGPIVETQYF
NA	TRBV6-5	NA	TRBJ1-2	TGTGCCAGCAGTCAAAAGCCCTACTATGGCTACACCTTC	CASSQKPYYGYTF
NA	TRBV28	TRBD1	TRBJ2-6	TGTGCCAGCAGTCCAACTCCCGGGACAGGGGGTTCAGGGGCCAACGTCCTGACTTTC	CASSPTPGTGGSGANVLTF
NA	TRBV6-5	TRBD1	TRBJ2-7	TGTGCCAGCAGTTACCTGGGGACAGCCACCTACGAGCAGTACTTC	CASSYLGTATYEQYF
few	TRBV11-2	NA	TRBJ2-3	TGTGCCAGCAGCTTAAACAGGCTCACAGATACGCAGTATTTT	CASSLNRLTDTQYF
once	TRBV27	NA	TRBJ2-1	TGTGCCAGCAGCGGGACTTTGGGCTACAATGAGCAGTTCTTC	CASSGTLGYNEQFF
NA	TRBV28	NA	TRBJ2-2	TGTGCCAGCGGAAGGACAGTTAGCACCGGGGAGCTGTTTTTT	CASGRTVSTGELFF
NA	TRBV7-2	NA	TRBJ2-1	TGTGCCAGCAGCTTCGTAGTTGAGCAGTTCTTC	CASSFVVEQFF
few	TRBV5-1	TRBD1	TRBJ1-1	TGCGCCAGCAGCTCGACAGGGAGTACCACTGAAGCTTTCTTT	CASSSTGSTTEAFF
few	TRBV5-6	NA	TRBJ1-1	TGTGCCAGCAGCTTGCGGGGTGACACTGAAGCTTTCTTT	CASSLRGDTEAFF
NA	TRBV11-2	TRBD2	TRBJ2-3	TGTGCCAGCAGCTTCCCAGCGGGAGGATCCACAGATGCGCAGTATTTT	CASSFPAGGSTDAQYF
NA	TRBV29-1	NA	TRBJ2-5	TGCAGCGGCTACAGGGTTCTGGGAGAGACCCAGTACTTC	CSGYRVLGETQYF
NA	TRBV6-5	NA	TRBJ1-5	TGTGCCAGCAGTTCCGACAGTTTATTGGGTCAGCCCCAGCATTTT	CASSSDSLLGQPQHF
NA	TRBV6-1	NA	TRBJ2-5	TGTGCCAGCAGTGAAGCGCATAGGCCCCAGGGAATTGAGACCCAGTACTTC	CASSEAHRPQGIETQYF
NA	TRBV2	NA	TRBJ1-2	TGTGCCAGCAGTGAAGGTGGGGCAAGACCGCGTTACACCTTC	CASSEGGARPRYTF
NA	TRBV18	TRBD1	TRBJ1-1	TGTGCCAGCTCTTCGGGACAGGGCAATGAAGCTTTCTTT	CASSSGQGNEAFF